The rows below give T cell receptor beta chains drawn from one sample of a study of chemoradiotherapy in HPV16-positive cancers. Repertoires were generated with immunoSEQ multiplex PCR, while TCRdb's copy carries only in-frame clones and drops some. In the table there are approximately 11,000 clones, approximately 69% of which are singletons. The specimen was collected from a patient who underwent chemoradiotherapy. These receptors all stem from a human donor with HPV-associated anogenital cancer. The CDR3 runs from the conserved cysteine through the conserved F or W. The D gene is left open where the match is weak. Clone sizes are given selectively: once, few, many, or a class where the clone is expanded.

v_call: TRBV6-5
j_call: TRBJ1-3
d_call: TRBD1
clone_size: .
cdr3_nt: TGTGCCAGCAGTTACTCGTCGGGACAGGGAAACACCATATATTTT
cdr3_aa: CASSYSSGQGNTIYF

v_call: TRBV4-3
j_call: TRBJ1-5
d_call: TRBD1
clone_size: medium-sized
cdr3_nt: TGCGCCAGCAGCCAAGATAGGGGACAGAGCTATCAGCCCCAGCATTTT
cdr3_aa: CASSQDRGQSYQPQHF

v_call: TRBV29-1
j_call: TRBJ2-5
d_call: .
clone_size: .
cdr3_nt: TGCAGCGTTGCCCCAGGGCAAGAGACCCAGTACTTC
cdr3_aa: CSVAPGQETQYF

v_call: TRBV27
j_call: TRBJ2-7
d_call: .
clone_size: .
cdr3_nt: TGTGCCAGCAGTTTACCAGCGGCCGGGACGGGCGAGCAGTACTTC
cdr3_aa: CASSLPAAGTGEQYF

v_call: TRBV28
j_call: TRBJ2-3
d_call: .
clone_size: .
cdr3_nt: TGTGCCAGCAGTGTCGGGACCAACACAGATACGCAGTATTTT
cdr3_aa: CASSVGTNTDTQYF

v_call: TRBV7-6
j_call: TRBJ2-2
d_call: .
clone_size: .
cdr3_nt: TGTGCCAGCAGCCCCCCCCCTCCGAACACCGGGGAGCTGTTTTTT
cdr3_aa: CASSPPPPNTGELFF

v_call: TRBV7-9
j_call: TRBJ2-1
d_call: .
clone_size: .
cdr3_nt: TGTGCCAGCAGCTTTATCAGGGCCGATGAGCAGTTCTTC
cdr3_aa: CASSFIRADEQFF

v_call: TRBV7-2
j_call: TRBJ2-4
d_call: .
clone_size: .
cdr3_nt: TGTGCCAGCAGCTCGAGGTGGGCAGGCGCGTACTTC
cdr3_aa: CASSSRWAGAYF

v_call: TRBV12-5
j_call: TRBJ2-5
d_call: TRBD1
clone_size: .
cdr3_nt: TGTGCTAGTGGTTTGGACCTGTGGACAGGGGACTTC
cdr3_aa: CASGLDLWTGDF

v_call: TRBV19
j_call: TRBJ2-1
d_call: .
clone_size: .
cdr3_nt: TGTGCCAGTAGTACCAGACAGCGAGAGAACAATGAGCAGTTCTTC
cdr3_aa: CASSTRQRENNEQFF

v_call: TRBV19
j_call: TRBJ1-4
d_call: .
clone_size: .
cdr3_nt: TGTGCCAGTAGTCGGAAGTTTAATGAAAAACTGTTTTTT
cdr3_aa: CASSRKFNEKLFF

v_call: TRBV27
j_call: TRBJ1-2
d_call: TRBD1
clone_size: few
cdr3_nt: TGTGCCAGCAAGGGGAACAGGGGACATGGCTACACCTTC
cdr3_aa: CASKGNRGHGYTF

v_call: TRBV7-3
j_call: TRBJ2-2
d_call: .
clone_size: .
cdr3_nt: TGTGCCAGCAGCTTAGGTCGCAGGGGGAACACCGGGGAGCTGTTTTTT
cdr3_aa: CASSLGRRGNTGELFF

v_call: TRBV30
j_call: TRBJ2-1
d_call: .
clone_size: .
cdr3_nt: TGTGCCTGGAGTGAAGGAGGGGCACCCAACAATGAGCAGTTCTTC
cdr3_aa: CAWSEGGAPNNEQFF

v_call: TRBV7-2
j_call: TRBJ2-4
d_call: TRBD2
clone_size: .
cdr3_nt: TGTGCCAGCAGCTGGACCGGACTAGCGGGACCCGCCAAAAACATTCAGTACTTC
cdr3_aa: CASSWTGLAGPAKNIQYF

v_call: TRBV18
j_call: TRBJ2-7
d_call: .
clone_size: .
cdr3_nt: TGTGCCAGCTCACCCTCCTTTTACGAGCAGTACTTC
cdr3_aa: CASSPSFYEQYF

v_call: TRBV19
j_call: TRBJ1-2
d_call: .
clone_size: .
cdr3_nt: TGTGCCAGTAGAACACTTAGACTTATGGACTATGGCTACACCTTC
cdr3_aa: CASRTLRLMDYGYTF

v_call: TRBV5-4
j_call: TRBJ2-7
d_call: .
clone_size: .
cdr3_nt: TGTGCCAGCAGCTTCCCAGCAGGCCGCTACGAGCAGTACTTC
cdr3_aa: CASSFPAGRYEQYF

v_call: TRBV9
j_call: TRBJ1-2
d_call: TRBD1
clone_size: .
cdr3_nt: TGTGCCAGCAGCGCATCGGGACAGGGAATATATGGCTACACCTTC
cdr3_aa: CASSASGQGIYGYTF

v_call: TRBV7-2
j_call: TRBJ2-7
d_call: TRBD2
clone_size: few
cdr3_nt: TGTGCCAGCAGGATAGCGGGAGTGGGCTCCTACGAGCAGTACTTC
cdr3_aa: CASRIAGVGSYEQYF

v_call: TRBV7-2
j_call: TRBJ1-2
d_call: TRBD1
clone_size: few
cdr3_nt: TGTGCCAGCAGCTTAGTTGAAGGGGGCGGCTACACCTTC
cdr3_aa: CASSLVEGGGYTF

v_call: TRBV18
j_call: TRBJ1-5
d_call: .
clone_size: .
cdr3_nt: TGTGCCAGCTCACCTTCAGGATCTCGTAGCAATCAGCCCCAGCATTTT
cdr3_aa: CASSPSGSRSNQPQHF

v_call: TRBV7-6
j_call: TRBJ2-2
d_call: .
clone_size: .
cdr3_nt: TGTGCCAGCAGCTTAGGGAAGGGGGAGCTGTTTTTT
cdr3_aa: CASSLGKGELFF

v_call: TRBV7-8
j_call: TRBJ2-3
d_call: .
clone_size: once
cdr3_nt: TGTGCCAGCAGCGCTAGGCGTGGCGCGGGGGCTAGCACAGATACGCAGTATTTT
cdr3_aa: CASSARRGAGASTDTQYF

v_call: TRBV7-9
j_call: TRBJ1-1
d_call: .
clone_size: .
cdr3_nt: TGTGCCAGCATGGAAACCGGGACGGAGAGGATAGCTTTCTTT
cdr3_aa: CASMETGTERIAFF

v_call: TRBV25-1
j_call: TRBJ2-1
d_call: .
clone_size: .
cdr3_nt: TGTGCCAGCAGTGAATTAGGGATGGGAATAGAGCAGTTCTTC
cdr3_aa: CASSELGMGIEQFF

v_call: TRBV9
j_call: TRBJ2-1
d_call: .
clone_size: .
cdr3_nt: TGTGCCAGCAGCAACACGGGGAGGGGGGGCAATGAGCAGTTCTTC
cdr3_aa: CASSNTGRGGNEQFF

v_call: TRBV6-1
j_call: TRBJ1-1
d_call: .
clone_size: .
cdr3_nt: TGTGCCAGCAGTGAAGTGTCACGGTTCACTGAAGCTTTCTTT
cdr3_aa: CASSEVSRFTEAFF

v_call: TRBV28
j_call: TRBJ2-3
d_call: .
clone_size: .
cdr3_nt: TGTGCCAGCAGTTTGGCACTCCCATTCCTATGGGATACGCAGTATTTT
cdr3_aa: CASSLALPFLWDTQYF

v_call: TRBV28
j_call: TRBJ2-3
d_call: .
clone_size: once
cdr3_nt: TGTGCCAGCAGCCCTATAGGACGCCCCGCAGATACGCAGTATTTT
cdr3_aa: CASSPIGRPADTQYF

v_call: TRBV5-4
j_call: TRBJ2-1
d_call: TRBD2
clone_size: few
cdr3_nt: TGTGCCAGCAGCTTAGGACTAGCCGAGCAGTTCTTC
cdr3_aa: CASSLGLAEQFF

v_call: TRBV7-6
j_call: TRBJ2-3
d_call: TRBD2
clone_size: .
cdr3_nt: TGTGCCAGCAGCTTAGTGGGGGGACTAGCGGGAGTTGGTTTGGCAGATACGCAGTATTTT
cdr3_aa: CASSLVGGLAGVGLADTQYF

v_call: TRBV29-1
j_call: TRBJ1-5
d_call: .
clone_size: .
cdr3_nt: TGCAGCGTGAGCGACGGGGTATTGGGGAATCAGCCCCAGCATTTT
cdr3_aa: CSVSDGVLGNQPQHF

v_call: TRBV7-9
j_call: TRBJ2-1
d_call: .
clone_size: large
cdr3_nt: TGTGCCAGCAGCTCAACGCGGGCCTATGGGAATGAGCAGTTCTTC
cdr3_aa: CASSSTRAYGNEQFF

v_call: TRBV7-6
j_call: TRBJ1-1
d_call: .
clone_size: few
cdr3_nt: TGTGCCAGCAGCCCGGAGGCAACCAACACTGAAGCTTTCTTT
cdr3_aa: CASSPEATNTEAFF

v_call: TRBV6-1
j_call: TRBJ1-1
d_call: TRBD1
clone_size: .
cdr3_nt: TGTGCCAGCAGTCCAAGGACAGGGAACACTGAAGCTTTCTTT
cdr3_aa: CASSPRTGNTEAFF

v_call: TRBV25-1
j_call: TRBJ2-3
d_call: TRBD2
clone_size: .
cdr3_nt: TGTGCCAGCCTAAACAGCGGGGGGGCCAAAGATACGCAGTATTTT
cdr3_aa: CASLNSGGAKDTQYF

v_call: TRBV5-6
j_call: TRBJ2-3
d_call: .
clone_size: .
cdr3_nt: TGTGCCAGCAGCTTCCGCGCCACAGATACGCAGTATTTT
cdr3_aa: CASSFRATDTQYF

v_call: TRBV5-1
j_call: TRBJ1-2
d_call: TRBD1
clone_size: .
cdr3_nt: TGCGCCAGCAGCCACGGGACAGCGACTAAAGGCTATGGCTACACCTTC
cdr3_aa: CASSHGTATKGYGYTF

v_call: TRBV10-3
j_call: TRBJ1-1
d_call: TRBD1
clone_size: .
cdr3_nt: TGTGCCATCAGTGAGTCGAGACAGGGTCTGCACACTGAAGCTTTCTTT
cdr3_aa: CAISESRQGLHTEAFF

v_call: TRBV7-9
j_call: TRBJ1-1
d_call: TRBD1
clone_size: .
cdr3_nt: TGTGCCAGCAGCTCGAGGGGCTGGACAGGTCAAGCTTTCTTT
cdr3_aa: CASSSRGWTGQAFF

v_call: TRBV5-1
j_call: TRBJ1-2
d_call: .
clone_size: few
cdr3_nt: TGCGCCAGCAGCTTCAGGGAGAACAATGGCTACACCTTC
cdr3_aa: CASSFRENNGYTF

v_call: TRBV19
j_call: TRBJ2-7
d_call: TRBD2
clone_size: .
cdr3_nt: TGTGCCAGTAGTACCACTCGGGGGGGTTACGAGCAGTACTTC
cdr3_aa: CASSTTRGGYEQYF

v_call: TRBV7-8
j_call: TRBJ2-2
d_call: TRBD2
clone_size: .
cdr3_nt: TGTGCCAGCAGCCCTAGGCTCCTGACTAGCGGGCCCGGGGAGCTGTTTTTT
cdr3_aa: CASSPRLLTSGPGELFF

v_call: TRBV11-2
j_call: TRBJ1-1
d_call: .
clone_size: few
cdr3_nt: TGTGCCAGCAGTTCCACCGGGGCCACTGTCCCTGAAGCTTTCTTT
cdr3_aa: CASSSTGATVPEAFF